Shown below are 20 T cell receptor beta chains from a single sample sequenced in a study of T cells in Graves' hyperthyroidism and ophthalmopathy. There were TCR beta CDR3 regions amplified from RNA transcripts. The TCR CDR3 was amplified in a first-round RT-PCR using the HTBI primer set. TCRdb re-analysed the multiplex PCR reads in MiXCR, keeping a single row per CDR3 protein. The sample carries 500,000 or so distinct CDR3 sequences, about 15% recorded once. Sequenced sample: blood. These receptor sequences come from a woman between 18 and 29 years old with Graves' ophthalmopathy.

This clonotype came up a few times. A much larger clonotype is one base distant, so this may be a read error. V and J are TRBV27 and TRBJ2-5; no firm D call. The CDR3 totals 13 residues. Trimming shortened V by 6 bases and J by 1 base, and 9 bases separated the two germline ends. The germline V gene has CDR1 MNHEY and CDR2 SMNVEV (reference sequence). CDR3 loop: CASRRRIQETQYF. CDR3 coding DNA: TGTGCCAGCAGACGACGGATCCAAGAGACCCAGTACTTC.

There are a few counts of this clonotype. One junction end does not reproduce the germline sequence, and a read error may be involved. The rearrangement uses TRBV20-1 and TRBJ1-1, with 8 bases lining up with TRBD1. Germline V lookup: CDR1 DFQATT, CDR2 SNEGSKA (reference sequence). The CDR3 covers 17 residues. The CDR3 here is CSARETGTGRMNTEAFF. Here the CDR3 DNA reads TGCAGTGCCAGAGAAACCGGGACAGGAAGGATGAACACTGAAGCTTTCTTT.

This clonotype was counted only a few times. The chain is built from TRBV28 and TRBJ1-2, with TRBD1 matching 10 bases. Germline V gene lookup returns CDR1 MDHEN and CDR2 SYDVKM. J gave up 8 bases and V 3 bases, and 9 bases lay outside the gene matches. This CDR3 has 15 residues. This chain's CDR3 is CASSFSGTGADGYTF. CDR3 coding DNA: TGTGCCAGCAGTTTTTCCGGGACAGGGGCCGACGGCTACACCTTC.

This chain connects TRBV28 to TRBJ2-7; no clear D. CDR3 size: 13 residues. In germline, CDR1 is MDHEN, CDR2 SYDVKM. The V end lost 3 bases, the J end lost 2 bases, and 8 bases lay between the germline ends. The chain's CDR3 is CASSFDNTYEQYF. DNA for the CDR3: TGTGCCAGCAGTTTTGACAACACCTACGAGCAGTACTTC.

At least ten counts were recorded for this clonotype. The gene calls are TRBV20-1 and TRBJ2-5; no clear D. Germline-derived CDR1 and CDR2 are DFQATT and SNEGSKA (reference sequence). The ends were cut back, 0 bases at V and 3 bases at J, with 14 bases in the middle. This CDR3 has 15 amino acids. The CDR3 DNA sequence: TGCAGTGCTAGAGACCCCTGGTCACAGAAAGAGACCCAGTACTTC. Its translation: CSARDPWSQKETQYF.

This clonotype was observed once. The V call is TRBV10-2, the J call TRBJ1-5, with D possibly matching TRBD1 (5 bases). Germline V gene data show CDR1 as WSHSY and CDR2 as SAAADI. The ends were cut back, 3 bases at V and 7 bases at J, with 16 bases in the middle. The CDR3 length is 15 residues. CDR3 residues: CASSEYIRGGQPQHF. DNA for the CDR3: TGCGCCAGCAGTGAATACATTCGGGGGGGGCAGCCCCAGCATTTT.

This clonotype was detected ten times or more. The rearrangement links TRBV6-2 or TRBV6-3 to TRBJ2-7, with 7 nucleotides matching TRBD1. Germline lookup yields CDR1 MNHEY and CDR2 SVGEGT. V shed 2 bases, J shed 7 bases, and the junction held 11 bases outside the gene matches. The CDR3 consists of 15 residues. CDR3 nucleotide sequence: TGTGCCAGCAGTTACCTTAGGGGGCTTTGGCGGGAGCAGTACTTC. Translation gives CASSYLRGLWREQYF.

The table lists this clonotype with many counts. The chain has TRBV6-2 or TRBV6-3 and TRBJ2-1; D uncertain. Germline V CDR1 and CDR2: MNHEY, SVGEGT. Trimming pared 2 bases from V and 5 bases from J, leaving 7 bases between. This CDR3 is built from 13 residues. The CDR3 loop reads CASSYQPHNEQFF. CDR3 coding DNA: TGTGCCAGCAGTTACCAGCCCCACAATGAGCAGTTCTTC.

This clonotype was detected ten times or more. This chain uses TRBV30 with TRBJ2-1; D may be TRBD2 (6 bases). Germline assignment: CDR1 GTSNPN and CDR2 SVGIG (reference sequence). The CDR3 is 15 residues long. V dropped 7 bases and J dropped 5 bases, with 21 bases sitting between them. CDR3 sequence: CAYYGGRTSHNEQFF. The CDR3 DNA follows: TGTGCCTACTACGGAGGGAGGACCTCGCACAATGAGCAGTTCTTC.

The CDR3 sequence: CASSISGGVAGDTQYF. CDR3 DNA: TGTGCCAGTAGCATTAGCGGGGGGGTAGCGGGAGATACGCAGTATTTT. V usage is TRBV19 and J usage is TRBJ2-3; 11 nucleotides line up with TRBD2. Germline CDR1 and CDR2: LNHDA and SQIVND (reference sequence). With 6 bases clipped from V and 5 bases from J, the junction kept 10 bases outside the gene matches. There are 16 residues in the CDR3.

V usage is TRBV20-1 and J usage is TRBJ1-2; D uncertain. This CDR3 is built from 14 residues. Trimming removed 3 bases from V and 2 bases from J, with 13 bases in between. The germline V gene has CDR1 DFQATT and CDR2 SNEGSKA (reference sequence). The CDR3 protein is CSARVPPPNYGYTF. CDR3 sequence (DNA): TGCAGTGCTAGGGTTCCACCCCCGAACTATGGCTACACCTTC.

This clonotype was detected many times. The J gene is TRBJ1-1, the V gene TRBV11-2; D possibly corresponds to TRBD1 (5 bases). Germline V gene sequence: CDR1 SGHAT, CDR2 FQNNGV. V lost 1 base and J lost 4, with 13 bases in between. This CDR3 spans 15 amino acids. As DNA, the CDR3 is TGTGCCAGCAGCTTAGGGGCGATCCAGGGCACTGAAGCTTTCTTT. Translation: CASSLGAIQGTEAFF.

This clonotype showed up many times. V and J are TRBV3-1 and TRBJ1-1; 8 nucleotides match TRBD1. The CDR3 is 17 residues long. V lost 0 bases and J lost 1; bases outside the gene matches: 7. CDR1 is LGHDT and CDR2 is YNNKEL in the germline V gene (reference sequence). The CDR3, as DNA: TGTGCCAGCAGCCAAGAAACAGGGGGTCTTTCGAACACTGAAGCTTTCTTT. Translation: CASSQETGGLSNTEAFF. The full variable domain, completed using reference TRBV3-1 and TRBJ1-1, is DTAVSQTPKYLVTQMGNDKSIKCEQNLGHDTMYWYKQDSKKFLKIMFSYNNKELIINETVPNRFSPKSPDKAHLNLHINSLELGDSAVYFCASSQETGGLSNTEAFFGQGTRLTVV.

The rearrangement uses TRBV5-1 and TRBJ2-7; D is perhaps TRBD1 (5 bases). V lost 0 bases and J lost 7, with 17 bases in between. The CDR3 is 15 amino acids. The germline V gene has CDR1 SGHRS and CDR2 YFSETQ. The CDR3 loop is CASSLVQDLPREQYF. The DNA of the CDR3 is TGCGCCAGCAGCTTGGTACAGGACCTACCTAGGGAGCAGTACTTC.

The chain couples TRBV10-3 to TRBJ1-2; D remains unclear. The germline V and J ends were trimmed by 3 bases and 8 bases, with 16 bases remaining between them. Germline CDR1 ENHRY, CDR2 SYGVKD. The length of the CDR3 is 14 residues. CDR3 loop: CAISEEIRLFGYTF. The CDR3 bases are TGTGCCATCAGTGAAGAGATAAGACTATTCGGCTACACCTTC.

The V gene is TRBV5-1, the J gene TRBJ2-2; no definite D call. The CDR3 sequence is 14 residues long. Trimming left V 6 bases short and J 8 bases short, with 17 bases between. The germline V gene encodes CDR1 SGHRS and CDR2 YFSETQ. The chain's CDR3 is CASTQKVGSGELFF. The CDR3 nucleotides read TGCGCCAGCACCCAGAAGGTCGGGTCTGGGGAGCTGTTTTTT.

The V and J genes are TRBV6-1 and TRBJ1-2; D uncertain. The V gene's germline CDR1 is MNHNS and CDR2 SASEGT. V lost 7 bases, J lost 2 bases, and 20 bases lay in between. CDR3 length equals 16 residues. The CDR3 region is CASTGYRQGHNYGYTF. The CDR3 DNA reads as TGTGCCAGCACGGGTTACCGCCAAGGGCACAACTATGGCTACACCTTC.

This clonotype was seen at least ten times. The gene calls are TRBV7-8 and TRBJ2-4; D may be TRBD2 (5 bases). Looked up from germline, CDR1 is SGHVS and CDR2 is FQNEAQ. V gave up 3 bases and J gave up 0 bases, with 12 bases separating them. CDR3 length: 16 amino acids. DNA for the CDR3: TGTGCCAGCAGCTTCGGACTGATCCTAGCCAAAAACATTCAGTACTTC. Encoded protein: CASSFGLILAKNIQYF.

This clonotype was observed at least ten times. V gene TRBV11-2 combines with J gene TRBJ2-7, with 7 nucleotides matching TRBD1. There are 15 residues in the CDR3. J lost 2 bases, V lost 4 bases, and 8 bases had no gene match. The germline CDR1 and CDR2 sequences are SGHAT and FQNNGV. As DNA, the CDR3 is TGTGCCAGCAGCTACCCCGGACAGGAGCCCTACGAGCAGTACTTC. Amino acids: CASSYPGQEPYEQYF.

This clonotype was recorded at least ten times. The rearrangement joins TRBV20-1 to TRBJ1-5; TRBD1 agrees at 7 bases. Per germline, CDR1 DFQATT and CDR2 SNEGSKA (reference sequence). V trimming: 4 bases; J trimming: 0 bases; junction bases outside the gene matches: 6. The CDR3 covers 15 residues. DNA for the CDR3: TGCAGTGCTACCCAGGGGGGCCATAGCAATCAGCCCCAGCATTTT. Residues: CSATQGGHSNQPQHF.